What follows are 6 T cell receptor beta chains derived from one specimen sequenced in a study of technical replicates of blood from a few donors. Sequencing was performed with immunoSEQ multiplex PCR; in TCRdb, only in-frame clones are kept and a portion is missing. This table has about 82,000 clones, roughly 93% appearing once. Input material: T cells isolated from PBMCs. Source of these receptors: a human donor in good health.

The rearrangement uses TRBV5-1 and TRBJ2-1, with D possibly matching TRBD2 (6 bases). CDR1 is SGHRS and CDR2 is YFSETQ in the germline V gene. The CDR3 loop spans 15 amino acids. The ends were cut back, 0 bases at V and 8 bases at J, with 15 bases in the middle. CDR3 loop: CASSLDGTVSDEQFF. The CDR3 nucleotides are TGCGCCAGCAGCTTGGATGGGACTGTTTCGGATGAGCAGTTCTTC.

This clone was counted a single time. The chain links TRBV5-6 to TRBJ2-7, with 7 bases aligning to TRBD2. The CDR3 consists of 16 residues. Unmatched junction bases numbered 13, after V lost 3 bases and J lost 4 bases. CDR1 SGHDT and CDR2 YYEEEE come from the germline V gene. This chain's CDR3 is CASSSLGLLLGYEQYF. The CDR3 bases are TGTGCCAGCAGCTCCCTGGGACTACTTCTAGGGTACGAGCAGTACTTC. The whole variable domain, filled in from reference TRBV5-6 and TRBJ2-7, reads DAGVTQSPTHLIKTRGQQVTLRCSPKSGHDTVSWYQQALGQGPQFIFQYYEEEERQRGNFPDRFSGHQFPNYSSELNVNALLLGDSALYLCASSSLGLLLGYEQYFGPGTRLTVT.

The chain uses TRBV9 and TRBJ1-2; 8 bases agree with TRBD1. The ends lost 2 bases at V and 4 bases at J; junction bases unmatched: 1. This CDR3 region has 13 residues. CDR1 and CDR2 from the germline V gene are SGDLS and YYNGEE. The CDR3, as DNA: TGTGCCAGCAGCGTCGGGACAGGCTATGGCTACACCTTC. Protein sequence: CASSVGTGYGYTF.

The chain has TRBV14 and TRBJ1-2; TRBD1 is a possible D gene (5 bases). Germline lookup yields CDR1 SGHDN and CDR2 FVKESK. This CDR3 comprises 15 residues. V lost 1 base, J lost 1 base, and 10 bases lay in between. CDR3 bases: TGTGCCAGCAGCCAAGGACTGGGGGGTAACTATGGCTACACCTTC. Encoded protein: CASSQGLGGNYGYTF.

This clone has only one observation. The chain has TRBV2 and TRBJ2-3, with D possibly being TRBD1 (5 bases). This CDR3 contains 16 residues. V lost 4 bases and J 2 bases, leaving 16 bases between the germline ends. Germline assignment: CDR1 SNHLY and CDR2 FYNNEI. CDR3 protein: CASSGFGSDITDTQYF. CDR3 bases: TGTGCCAGCAGTGGGTTCGGGTCGGACATCACAGATACGCAGTATTTT.

This chain connects TRBV9 to TRBJ2-6; 7 bases map to TRBD2. V shed 4 bases and J 1 base; nucleotides not matched to a gene: 14. The CDR3 contains 19 residues. The germline gives CDR1 SGDLS, CDR2 YYNGEE. The CDR3 coding sequence is TGTGCCAGCAGCCCCCCGGGGAGGGGCGCTTCTTCTGGGGCCAACGTCCTGACTTTC. Its protein product is CASSPPGRGASSGANVLTF.